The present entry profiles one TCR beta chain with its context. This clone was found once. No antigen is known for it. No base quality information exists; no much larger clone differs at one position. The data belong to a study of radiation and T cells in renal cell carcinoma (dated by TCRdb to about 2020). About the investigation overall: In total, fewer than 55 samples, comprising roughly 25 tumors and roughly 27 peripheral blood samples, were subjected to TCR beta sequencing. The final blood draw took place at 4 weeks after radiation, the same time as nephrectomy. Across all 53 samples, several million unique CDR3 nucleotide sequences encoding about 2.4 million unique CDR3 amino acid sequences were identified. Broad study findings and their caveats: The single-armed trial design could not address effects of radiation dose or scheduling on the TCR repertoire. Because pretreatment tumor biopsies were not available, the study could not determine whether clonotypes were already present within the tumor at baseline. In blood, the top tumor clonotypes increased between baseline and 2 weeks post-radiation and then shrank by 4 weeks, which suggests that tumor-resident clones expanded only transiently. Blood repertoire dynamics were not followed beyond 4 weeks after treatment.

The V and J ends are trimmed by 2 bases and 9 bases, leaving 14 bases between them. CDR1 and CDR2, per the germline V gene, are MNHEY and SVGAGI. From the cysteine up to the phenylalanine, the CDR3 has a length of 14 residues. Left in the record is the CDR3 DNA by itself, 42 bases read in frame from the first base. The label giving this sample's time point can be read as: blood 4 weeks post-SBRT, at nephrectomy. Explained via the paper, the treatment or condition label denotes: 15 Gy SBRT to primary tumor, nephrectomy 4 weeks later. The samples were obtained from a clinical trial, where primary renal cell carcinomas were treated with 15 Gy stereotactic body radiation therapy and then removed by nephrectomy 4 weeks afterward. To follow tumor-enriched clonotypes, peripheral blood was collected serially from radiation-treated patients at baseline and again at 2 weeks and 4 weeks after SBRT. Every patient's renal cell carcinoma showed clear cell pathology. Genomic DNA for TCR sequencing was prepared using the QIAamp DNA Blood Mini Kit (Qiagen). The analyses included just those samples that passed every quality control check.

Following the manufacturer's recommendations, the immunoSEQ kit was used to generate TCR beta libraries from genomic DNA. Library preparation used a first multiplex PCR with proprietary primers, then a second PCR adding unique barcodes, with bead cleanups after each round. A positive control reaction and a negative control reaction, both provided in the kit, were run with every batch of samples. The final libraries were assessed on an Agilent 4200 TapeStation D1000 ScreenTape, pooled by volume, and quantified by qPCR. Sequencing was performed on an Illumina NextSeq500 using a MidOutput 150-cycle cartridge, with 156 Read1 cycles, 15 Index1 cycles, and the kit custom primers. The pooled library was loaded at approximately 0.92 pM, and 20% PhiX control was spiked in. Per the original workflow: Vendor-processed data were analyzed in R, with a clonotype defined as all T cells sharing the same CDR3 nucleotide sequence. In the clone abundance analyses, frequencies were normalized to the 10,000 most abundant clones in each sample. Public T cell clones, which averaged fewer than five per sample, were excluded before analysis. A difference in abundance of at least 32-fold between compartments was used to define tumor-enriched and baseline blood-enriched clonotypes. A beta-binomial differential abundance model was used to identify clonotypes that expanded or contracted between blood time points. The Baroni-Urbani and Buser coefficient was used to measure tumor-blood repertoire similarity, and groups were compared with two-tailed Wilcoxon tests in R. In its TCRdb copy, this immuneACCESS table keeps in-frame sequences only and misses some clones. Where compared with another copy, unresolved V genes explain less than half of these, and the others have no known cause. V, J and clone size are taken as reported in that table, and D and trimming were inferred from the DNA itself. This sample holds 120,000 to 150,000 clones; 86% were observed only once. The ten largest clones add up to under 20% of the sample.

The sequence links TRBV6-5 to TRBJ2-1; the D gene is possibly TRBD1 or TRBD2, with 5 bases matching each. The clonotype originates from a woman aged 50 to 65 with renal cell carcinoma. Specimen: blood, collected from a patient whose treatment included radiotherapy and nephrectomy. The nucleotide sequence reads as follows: TGTGCCAGCAGTTACGCGTCGTTCGGGACTGAGCAGTTCTTC. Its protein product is CASSYASFGTEQFF.